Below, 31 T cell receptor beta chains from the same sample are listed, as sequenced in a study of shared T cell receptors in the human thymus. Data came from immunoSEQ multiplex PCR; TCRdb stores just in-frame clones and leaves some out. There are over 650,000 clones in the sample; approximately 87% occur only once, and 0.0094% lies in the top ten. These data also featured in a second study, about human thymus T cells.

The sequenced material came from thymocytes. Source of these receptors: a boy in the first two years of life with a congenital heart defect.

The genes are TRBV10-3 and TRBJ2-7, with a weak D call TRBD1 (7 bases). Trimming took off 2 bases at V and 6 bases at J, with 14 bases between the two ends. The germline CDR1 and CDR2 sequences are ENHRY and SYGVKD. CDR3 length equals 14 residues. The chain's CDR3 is CAISEVRGVAEQYF. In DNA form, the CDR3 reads TGTGCCATCAGTGAGGTCAGGGGGGTTGCCGAGCAGTACTTC.

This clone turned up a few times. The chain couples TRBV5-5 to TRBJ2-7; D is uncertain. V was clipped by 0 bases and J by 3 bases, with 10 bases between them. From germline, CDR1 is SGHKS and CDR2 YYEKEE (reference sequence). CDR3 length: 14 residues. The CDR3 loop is CASSLALALYEQYF. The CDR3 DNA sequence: TGTGCCAGCAGCTTGGCTCTGGCTCTCTACGAGCAGTACTTC.

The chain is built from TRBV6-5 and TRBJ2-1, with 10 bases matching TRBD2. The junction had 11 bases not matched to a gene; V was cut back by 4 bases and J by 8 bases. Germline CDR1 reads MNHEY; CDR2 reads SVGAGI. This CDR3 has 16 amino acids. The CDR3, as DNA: TGTGCCAGCAGTTTCAGCGGGGGGGGCATACGCGATGAGCAGTTCTTC. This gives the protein CASSFSGGGIRDEQFF.

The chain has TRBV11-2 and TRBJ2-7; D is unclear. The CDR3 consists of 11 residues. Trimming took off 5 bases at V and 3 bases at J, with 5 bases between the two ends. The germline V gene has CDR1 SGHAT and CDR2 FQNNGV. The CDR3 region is CASSHNYEQYF. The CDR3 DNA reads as TGTGCCAGCAGCCACAACTACGAGCAGTACTTC.

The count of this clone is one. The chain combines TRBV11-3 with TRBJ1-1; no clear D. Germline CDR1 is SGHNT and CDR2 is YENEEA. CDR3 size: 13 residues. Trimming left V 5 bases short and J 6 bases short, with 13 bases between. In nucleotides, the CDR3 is TGTGCCAGCAGCCCCCGGGTGATCCCTGAAGCTTTCTTT. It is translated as CASSPRVIPEAFF.

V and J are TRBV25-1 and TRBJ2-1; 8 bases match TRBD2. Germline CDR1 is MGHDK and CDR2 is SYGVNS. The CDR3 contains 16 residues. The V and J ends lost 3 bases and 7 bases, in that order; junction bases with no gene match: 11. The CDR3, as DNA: TGTGCCAGCAGTGATTTGTCGCGGGAGGAGGGGAATGAGCAGTTCTTC. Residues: CASSDLSREEGNEQFF.

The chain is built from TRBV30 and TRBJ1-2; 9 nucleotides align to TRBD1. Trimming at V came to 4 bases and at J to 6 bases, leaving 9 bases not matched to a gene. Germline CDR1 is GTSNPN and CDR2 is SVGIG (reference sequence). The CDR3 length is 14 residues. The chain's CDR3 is CAWNFGTGNDGYTF. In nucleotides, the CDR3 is TGTGCCTGGAATTTCGGGACAGGGAACGATGGCTACACCTTC.

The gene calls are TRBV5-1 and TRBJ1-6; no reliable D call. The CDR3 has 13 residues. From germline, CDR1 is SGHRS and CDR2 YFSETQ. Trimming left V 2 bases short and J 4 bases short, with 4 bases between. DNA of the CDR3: TGCGCCAGCAGCTTTAATTATAATTCACCCCTCCACTTT. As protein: CASSFNYNSPLHF.

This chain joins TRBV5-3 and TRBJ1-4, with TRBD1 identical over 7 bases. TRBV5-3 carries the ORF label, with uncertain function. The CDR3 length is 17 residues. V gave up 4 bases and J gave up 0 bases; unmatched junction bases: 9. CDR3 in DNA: TGTGCCAGAAGCCCTCCGGGACAGATTTCAACTAATGAAAAACTGTTTTTT. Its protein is CARSPPGQISTNEKLFF.

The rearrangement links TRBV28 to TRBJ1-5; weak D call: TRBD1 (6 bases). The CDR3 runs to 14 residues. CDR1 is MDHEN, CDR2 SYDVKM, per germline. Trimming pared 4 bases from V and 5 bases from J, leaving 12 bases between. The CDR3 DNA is TGTGCCAGCAGTTATAGGACAGACCATCAGCCCCAGCATTTT. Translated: CASSYRTDHQPQHF.

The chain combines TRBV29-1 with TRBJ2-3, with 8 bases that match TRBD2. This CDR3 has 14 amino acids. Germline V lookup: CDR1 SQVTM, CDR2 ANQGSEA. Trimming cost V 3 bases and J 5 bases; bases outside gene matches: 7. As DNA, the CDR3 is TGCAGCGTTGATTGGCGGGAGGCGGGAGATACGCAGTATTTT. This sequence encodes CSVDWREAGDTQYF.

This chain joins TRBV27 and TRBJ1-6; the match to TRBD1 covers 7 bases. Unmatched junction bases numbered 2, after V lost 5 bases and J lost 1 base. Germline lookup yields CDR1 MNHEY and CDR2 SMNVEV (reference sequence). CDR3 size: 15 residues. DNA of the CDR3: TGTGCCAGCAGTACAGGGGTTTCCTATAATTCACCCCTCCACTTT. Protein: CASSTGVSYNSPLHF.

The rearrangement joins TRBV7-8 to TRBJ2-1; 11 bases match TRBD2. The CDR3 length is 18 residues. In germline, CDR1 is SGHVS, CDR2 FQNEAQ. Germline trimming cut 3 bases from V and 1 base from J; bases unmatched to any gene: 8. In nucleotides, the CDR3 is TGTGCCAGCAGCTTTGGCCTAGCGGGAGGACCTTCCTACAATGAGCAGTTCTTC. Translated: CASSFGLAGGPSYNEQFF.

CDR3 nucleotides: TGTGCCAGCAGTTCCTATGACGGGAAAACCTACGAGCAGTACTTC. It codes for CASSSYDGKTYEQYF. The gene calls are TRBV6-6 and TRBJ2-7, with D perhaps TRBD2 (5 bases). Germline CDR1 and CDR2: MNHNY and SVGAGI (reference sequence). V was trimmed by 4 bases and J by 2 bases, leaving 15 bases between them. The CDR3 has 15 residues.

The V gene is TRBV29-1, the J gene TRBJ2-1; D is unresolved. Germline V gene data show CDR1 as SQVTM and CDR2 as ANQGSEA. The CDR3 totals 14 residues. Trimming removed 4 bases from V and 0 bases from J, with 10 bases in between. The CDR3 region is CSVAPVYSYNEQFF. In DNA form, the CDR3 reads TGCAGCGTTGCGCCGGTTTACTCCTACAATGAGCAGTTCTTC.

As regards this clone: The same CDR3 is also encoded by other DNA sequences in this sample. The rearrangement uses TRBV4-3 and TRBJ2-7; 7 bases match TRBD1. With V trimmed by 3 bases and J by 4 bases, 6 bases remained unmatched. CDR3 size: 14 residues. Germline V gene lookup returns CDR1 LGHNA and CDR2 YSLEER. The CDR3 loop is CASSQGDRAYEQYF. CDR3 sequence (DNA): TGCGCCAGCAGCCAGGGGGACAGAGCTTACGAGCAGTACTTC.

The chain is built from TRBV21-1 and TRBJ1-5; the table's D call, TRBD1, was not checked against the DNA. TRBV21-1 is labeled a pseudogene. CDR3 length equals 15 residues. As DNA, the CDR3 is TGTGCCTCCCACAGGTCGGAGAAGAGCAATCAGCCCCAGCATTTT. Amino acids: CASHRSEKSNQPQHF.

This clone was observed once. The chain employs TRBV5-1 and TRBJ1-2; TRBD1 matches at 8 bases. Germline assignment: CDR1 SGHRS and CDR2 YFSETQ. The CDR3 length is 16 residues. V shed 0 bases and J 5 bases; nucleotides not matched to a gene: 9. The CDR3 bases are TGCGCCAGCAGCTTGGCTCCTCCGGGACAGGCGTATGGCTACACCTTC. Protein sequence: CASSLAPPGQAYGYTF.

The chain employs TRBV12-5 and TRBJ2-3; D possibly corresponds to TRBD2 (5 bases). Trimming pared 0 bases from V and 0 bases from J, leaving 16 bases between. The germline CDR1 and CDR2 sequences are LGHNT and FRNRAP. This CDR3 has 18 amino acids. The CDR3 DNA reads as TGTGCTAGTGGTTTGGTACCGTTCAGAGCGGCTAGCACAGATACGCAGTATTTT. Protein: CASGLVPFRAASTDTQYF.

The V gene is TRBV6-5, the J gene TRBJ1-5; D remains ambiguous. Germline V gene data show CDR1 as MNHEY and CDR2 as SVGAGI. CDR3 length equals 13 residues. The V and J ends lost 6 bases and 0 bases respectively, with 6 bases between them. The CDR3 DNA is TGTGCCAGCAGCCGAGATAGCAATCAGCCCCAGCATTTT. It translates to CASSRDSNQPQHF.

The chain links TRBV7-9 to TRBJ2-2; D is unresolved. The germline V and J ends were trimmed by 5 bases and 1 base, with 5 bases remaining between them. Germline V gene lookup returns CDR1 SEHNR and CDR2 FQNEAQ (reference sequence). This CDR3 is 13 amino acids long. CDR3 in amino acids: CASSPQNTGELFF. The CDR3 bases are TGTGCCAGCAGCCCCCAGAACACCGGGGAGCTGTTTTTT.

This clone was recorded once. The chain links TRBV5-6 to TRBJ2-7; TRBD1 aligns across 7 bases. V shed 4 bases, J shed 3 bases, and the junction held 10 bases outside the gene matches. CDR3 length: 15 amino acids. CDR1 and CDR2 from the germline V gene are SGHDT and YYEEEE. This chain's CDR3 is CASSKTGTDNYEQYF. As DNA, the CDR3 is TGTGCCAGCAGCAAAACCGGGACAGACAACTACGAGCAGTACTTC.

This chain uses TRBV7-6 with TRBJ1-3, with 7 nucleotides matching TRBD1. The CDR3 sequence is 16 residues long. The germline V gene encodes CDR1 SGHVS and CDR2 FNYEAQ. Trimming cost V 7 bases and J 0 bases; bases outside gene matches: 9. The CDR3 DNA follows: TGTGCCAGCAACCTAATGGACAGGTACTCTGGAAACACCATATATTTT. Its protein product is CASNLMDRYSGNTIYF.

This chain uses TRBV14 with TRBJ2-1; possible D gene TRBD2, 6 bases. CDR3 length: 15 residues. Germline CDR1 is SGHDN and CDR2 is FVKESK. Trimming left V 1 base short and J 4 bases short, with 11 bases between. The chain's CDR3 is CASSQAGVLYNEQFF. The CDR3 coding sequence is TGTGCCAGCAGCCAAGCGGGGGTGCTTTACAATGAGCAGTTCTTC.

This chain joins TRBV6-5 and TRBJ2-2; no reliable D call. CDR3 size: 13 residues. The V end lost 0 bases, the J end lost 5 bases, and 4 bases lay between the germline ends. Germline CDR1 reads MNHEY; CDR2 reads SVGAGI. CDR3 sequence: CASSYSLTGELFF. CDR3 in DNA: TGTGCCAGCAGTTACTCCTTGACCGGGGAGCTGTTTTTT.

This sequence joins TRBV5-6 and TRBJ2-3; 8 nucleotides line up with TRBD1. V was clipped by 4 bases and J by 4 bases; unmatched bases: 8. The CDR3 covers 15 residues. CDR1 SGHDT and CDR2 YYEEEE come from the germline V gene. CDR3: CASSGGNRGADTQYF. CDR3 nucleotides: TGTGCCAGCAGCGGGGGAAACAGGGGGGCAGATACGCAGTATTTT.

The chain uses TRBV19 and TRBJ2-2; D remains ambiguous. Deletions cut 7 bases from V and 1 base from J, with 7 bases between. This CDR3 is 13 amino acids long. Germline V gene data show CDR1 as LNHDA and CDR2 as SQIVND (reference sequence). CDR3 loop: CASMRQNTGELFF. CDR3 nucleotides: TGTGCCAGTATGCGCCAGAACACCGGGGAGCTGTTTTTT. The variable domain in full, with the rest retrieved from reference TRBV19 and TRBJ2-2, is DGGITQSPKYLFRKEGQNVTLSCEQNLNHDAMYWYRQDPGQGLRLIYYSQIVNDFQKGDIAEGYSVSREKKESFPLTVTSAQKNPTAFYLCASMRQNTGELFFGEGSRLTVL.

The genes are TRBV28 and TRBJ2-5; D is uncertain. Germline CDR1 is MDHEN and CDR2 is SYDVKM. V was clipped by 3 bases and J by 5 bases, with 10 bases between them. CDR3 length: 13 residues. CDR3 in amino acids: CASSFRAEETQYF. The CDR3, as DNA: TGTGCCAGCAGTTTCCGTGCGGAGGAGACCCAGTACTTC.

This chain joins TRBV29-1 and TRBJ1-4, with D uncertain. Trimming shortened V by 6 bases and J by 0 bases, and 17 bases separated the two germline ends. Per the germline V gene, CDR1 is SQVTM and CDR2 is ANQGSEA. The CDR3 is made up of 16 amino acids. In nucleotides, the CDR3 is TGCAGCGTCGTCCCGGTGGAGGGATCAACTAATGAAAAACTGTTTTTT. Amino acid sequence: CSVVPVEGSTNEKLFF.

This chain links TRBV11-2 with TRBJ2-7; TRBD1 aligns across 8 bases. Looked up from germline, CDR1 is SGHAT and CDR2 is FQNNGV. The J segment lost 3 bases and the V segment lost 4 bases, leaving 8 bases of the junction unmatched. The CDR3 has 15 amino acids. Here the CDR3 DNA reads TGTGCCAGCAGCTCCGGACAGGGTAGTATCTACGAGCAGTACTTC. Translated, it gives CASSSGQGSIYEQYF.

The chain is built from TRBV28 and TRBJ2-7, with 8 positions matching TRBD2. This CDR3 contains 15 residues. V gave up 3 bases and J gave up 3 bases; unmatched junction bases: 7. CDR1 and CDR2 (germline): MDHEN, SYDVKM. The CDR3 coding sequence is TGTGCCAGCAGTTTTGAGCGGGAGATAAGCTACGAGCAGTACTTC. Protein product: CASSFEREISYEQYF.